This entry concerns a single T cell receptor beta chain. Germline-derived CDR1 and CDR2 are SGHDT and YYEEEE. V dropped 1 base and J dropped 0 bases, with 11 bases sitting between them. This CDR3 is 15 amino acids long. The entry originates in a study of T cell changes during pregnancy in multiple sclerosis. The protocol was immunoSEQ multiplex PCR, while the TCRdb copy is restricted to in-frame clones and leaves out a portion. Of roughly 39,000 clones detected, roughly 88% appear once; the ten largest clones hold 1.4%. This chain joins TRBV5-6 and TRBJ2-7, with D perhaps TRBD2 (6 bases). Source material: PBMCs (not recorded whether the cells were cultured). The receptor was isolated from a female donor with multiple sclerosis, enrolled in a pregnancy study. CDR3 nucleotides: TGTGCCAGCAGCTTGTATAGCGGACTCTCCTACGAGCAGTACTTC. It specifies CASSLYSGLSYEQYF.